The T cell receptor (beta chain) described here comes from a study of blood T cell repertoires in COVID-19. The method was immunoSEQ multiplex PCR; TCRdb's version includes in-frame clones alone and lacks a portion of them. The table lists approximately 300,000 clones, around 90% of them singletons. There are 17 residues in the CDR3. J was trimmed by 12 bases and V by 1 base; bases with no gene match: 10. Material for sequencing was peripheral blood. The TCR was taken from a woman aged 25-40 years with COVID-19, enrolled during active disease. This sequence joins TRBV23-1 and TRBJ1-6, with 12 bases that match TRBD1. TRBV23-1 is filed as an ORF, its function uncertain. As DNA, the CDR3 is TGCGCCAGCAGTCAATTCCCACCGGGACAGGGGGCCGGACCCCTCCACTTT. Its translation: CASSQFPPGQGAGPLHF.